One and the same sample provided the 15 T cell receptor beta chains below, sequenced in a study of brain T cells in children with intractable seizures. The assay was immunoSEQ multiplex PCR, and TCRdb's table has in-frame clones only and misses some. The sample holds hundreds of thousands of clones; 93% are singletons and the top ten take under 7%. Time point of the sample: blood from clinic visit 5 months post-surgery; TSC patient then seizure free. Material: peripheral blood, obtained about 5 months after surgery. These TCRs come from a boy in the first two years of life with tuberous sclerosis and intractable seizures.

This chain joins TRBV2 and TRBJ2-1; a weak D match, TRBD2 (6 bases). CDR3 size: 14 residues. Trimming shortened V by 3 bases and J by 3 bases, and 9 bases separated the two germline ends. Germline V gene lookup returns CDR1 SNHLY and CDR2 FYNNEI. CDR3 bases: TGTGCCAGCAGTGATAGGAGGGGCTACAATGAGCAGTTCTTC. Protein sequence: CASSDRRGYNEQFF. Using reference TRBV2 and TRBJ2-1 for the parts outside the CDR3, the full variable domain is EPEVTQTPSHQVTQMGQEVILRCVPISNHLYFYWYRQILGQKVEFLVSFYNNEISEKSEIFDDQFSVERPDGSNFTLKIRSTKLEDSAMYFCASSDRRGYNEQFFGPGTRLTVL.

J is TRBJ1-4 and V is TRBV11-3, with TRBD1 matching over 7 bases. The CDR3 covers 16 residues. V trimming: 0 bases; J trimming: 8 bases; junction bases outside the gene matches: 9. Germline CDR1 reads SGHNT; CDR2 reads YENEEA. CDR3 in amino acids: CASSLEVAGGEEKLFF. CDR3 nucleotides: TGTGCCAGCAGCTTAGAGGTGGCAGGGGGTGAAGAAAAACTGTTTTTT. The full variable domain, in which reference TRBV11-3 and TRBJ1-4 provide the parts outside the CDR3, is EAGVVQSPRYKIIEKKQPVAFWCNPISGHNTLYWYLQNLGQGPELLIRYENEEAVDDSQLPKDRFSAERLKGVDSTLKIQPAELGDSAVYLCASSLEVAGGEEKLFFGSGTQLSVL.

J is TRBJ2-7 and V is TRBV7-2; perhaps TRBD2 as D (7 bases). Trimming took off 5 bases at V and 0 bases at J, with 14 bases between the two ends. From germline, CDR1 is SGHTA and CDR2 FQGNSA. The CDR3 is 15 residues long. The chain's CDR3 is CASSPGGRGSYEQYF. DNA for the CDR3: TGTGCCAGCAGCCCCGGGGGGCGGGGCTCCTACGAGCAGTACTTC. Using reference TRBV7-2 and TRBJ2-7 for the parts outside the CDR3, the full variable domain is GAGVSQSPSNKVTEKGKDVELRCDPISGHTALYWYRQSLGQGLEFLIYFQGNSAPDKSGLPSDRFSAERTGGSVSTLTIQRTQQEDSAVYLCASSPGGRGSYEQYFGPGTRLTVT.

The rearrangement joins TRBV7-9 to TRBJ2-7; no clear D. V was clipped by 1 base and J by 6 bases, with 10 bases between them. The CDR3 has 13 residues. CDR1 and CDR2 (germline): SEHNR, FQNEAQ (reference sequence). The CDR3, as DNA: TGTGCCAGCAGCTTAGATTTGACGGGCGAGCAGTACTTC. Protein product: CASSLDLTGEQYF.

The table lists this clone with a count of one. The chain uses TRBV27 and TRBJ2-1; 8 positions agree with TRBD1. The V and J ends lost 6 bases and 6 bases, in that order; junction bases with no gene match: 4. From germline, CDR1 is MNHEY and CDR2 SMNVEV (reference sequence). The CDR3 sequence is 13 residues long. The CDR3: CASSYDRGNEQFF. CDR3 bases: TGTGCCAGCAGCTACGACAGGGGCAATGAGCAGTTCTTC.

This clone was found once. The genes are TRBV15 and TRBJ2-2; tentative D call: TRBD2 (6 bases). Trimming removed 3 bases at V and 8 bases at J, with 16 bases between. The germline V gene encodes CDR1 LNHNV and CDR2 YYDKDF (reference sequence). There are 15 residues in the CDR3. The CDR3 sequence: CATSRRTKLSGELFF. CDR3 DNA: TGTGCCACCAGCAGGAGGACTAAATTATCGGGGGAGCTGTTTTTT.

In DNA form, the CDR3 reads TGTGCCAGCAGCGACAGCGGCGGCTACGAGCAGTACTTC. Protein: CASSDSGGYEQYF. The chain uses TRBV7-9 and TRBJ2-7; either TRBD1 or TRBD2 may supply D (5 bases each). The CDR3 consists of 13 residues. Germline loops: CDR1 SEHNR, CDR2 FQNEAQ (reference sequence). Trimming shortened V by 5 bases and J by 3 bases, and 11 bases separated the two germline ends. Full variable domain (outside the CDR3, taken from reference TRBV7-9 and TRBJ2-7): DTGVSQNPRHKITKRGQNVTFRCDPISEHNRLYWYRQTLGQGPEFLTYFQNEAQLEKSRLLSDRFSAERPKGSFSTLEIQRTEQGDSAMYLCASSDSGGYEQYFGPGTRLTVT.

This rearrangement joins TRBV30 to TRBJ1-5; D possibly corresponds to TRBD1 (5 bases). The CDR3 has 14 residues. Germline V lookup: CDR1 GTSNPN, CDR2 SVGIG (reference sequence). Trimming pared 0 bases from V and 5 bases from J, leaving 11 bases between. This CDR3 reads CAWSVRGRYQPQHF. DNA of the CDR3: TGTGCCTGGAGTGTACGGGGCCGATATCAGCCCCAGCATTTT.

Only one count was recorded for this clone. Other DNA sequences in the sample encode the same CDR3. The chain joins TRBV24-1 to TRBJ1-3; no definite D call. CDR3 length equals 12 residues. V was clipped by 6 bases and J by 0 bases, with 2 bases between them. The germline V gene has CDR1 KGHDR and CDR2 SFDVKD. The CDR3 reads CATSSSGNTIYF. CDR3 DNA sequence: TGTGCCACCAGTAGCTCTGGAAACACCATATATTTT.

J is TRBJ1-5 and V is TRBV12-3 or TRBV12-4; D unresolved. CDR3 size: 12 residues. Trimming stripped 2 bases from V and 7 bases from J, with 6 bases between. CDR3 amino acids: CASSLRVQPQHF. Written as DNA, the CDR3 is TGTGCCAGCAGTTTACGAGTCCAGCCCCAGCATTTT.

CDR3 sequence (DNA): TGTGCCAGCAGCGACTGGTGGGGTCCGGGACAGGGGCTCTATGGCTACACCTTC. It encodes CASSDWWGPGQGLYGYTF. The genes are TRBV7-9 and TRBJ1-2; TRBD1 matches at 10 bases. Looked up from germline, CDR1 is SEHNR and CDR2 is FQNEAQ (reference sequence). Trimming took 5 bases from V and 4 from J; bases not matched to a gene: 16. The CDR3 length is 18 residues.

The V gene is TRBV2, the J gene TRBJ1-2, with D uncertain. This CDR3 has 13 residues. Germline CDR1 reads SNHLY; CDR2 reads FYNNEI. V lost 8 bases and J lost 5, with 15 bases in between. The DNA of the CDR3 is TGTGCCAGCGTATTGGGAAACGGGTATGGCTACACCTTC. Translating it yields CASVLGNGYGYTF.

The chain is built from TRBV13 and TRBJ2-1; D is ambiguous. Germline CDR1 is PRHDT and CDR2 is FYEKMQ (reference sequence). Trimming took 0 bases from V and 9 from J, leaving 6 bases between them. This CDR3 comprises 12 residues. CDR3 in amino acids: CASSLGGFEQFF. DNA of the CDR3: TGTGCCAGCAGCTTAGGCGGTTTTGAGCAGTTCTTC.

V gene TRBV11-3 combines with J gene TRBJ2-7, with no clear D. This CDR3 is 15 amino acids long. The V end lost 0 bases, the J end lost 5 bases, and 14 bases lay between the germline ends. The V gene's germline CDR1 is SGHNT and CDR2 YENEEA. CDR3 region: CASSLDGNPPHEQYF. CDR3 bases: TGTGCCAGCAGCTTAGACGGAAACCCACCCCACGAGCAGTACTTC.

The gene calls are TRBV7-9 and TRBJ1-2; 9 positions match TRBD1. This CDR3 is 15 amino acids long. Germline V gene sequence: CDR1 SEHNR, CDR2 FQNEAQ (reference sequence). The junction had 1 base not matched to a gene; V was cut back by 1 base and J by 1 base. The CDR3 DNA reads TGTGCCAGCAGCTTAGGGACAGGGGTTAACTATGGCTACACCTTC. This encodes CASSLGTGVNYGYTF.